A selection of T cell receptor beta chains follows, all from one sample in a study of cytomegalovirus exposure and HLA in healthy donors. Generated by immunoSEQ multiplex PCR, the TCRdb table keeps only in-frame clones and is missing some. Altogether about 260,000 clones are present, around four fifths being singletons, with the ten largest covering roughly 2%. The sample taken for sequencing was PBMCs. Every receptor here comes from a woman aged 40 to 50 in good health and CMV-seropositive. Each CDR3 is given with its conserved first and last residue. D genes are given only for firm matches. Where a row states a size, it is once, few, many or the class of an expanded clone; other rows omit it.

TRBV7-6	.	.	TRBJ2-7	TGTGCCAGCAGCTTACCGGGCTCCTACGAGCAGTACTTC	CASSLPGSYEQYF
TRBV6-6	.	TRBD2	TRBJ2-1	TGTGCCAGCAGTTACAAGCGGGAGTTAAGTAATGAGCAGTTCTTC	CASSYKRELSNEQFF
TRBV18	.	.	TRBJ2-7	TGTGCCAGCTCACACGGGACTCTTAACCCCTACGAGCAGTACTTC	CASSHGTLNPYEQYF
TRBV6-5	.	.	TRBJ1-1	TGTGCCAGCAGTTACGGGGGGTTGAACACTGAAGCTTTCTTT	CASSYGGLNTEAFF
TRBV11-2	.	TRBD2	TRBJ2-2	TGTGCCAGCAGCTCCCAGGGCGGGAGGGCCTCCGGGGAGCTGTTTTTT	CASSSQGGRASGELFF
TRBV7-2	.	TRBD2	TRBJ2-7	TGTGCCAGCAGCTTAGCGGGGCTAGCGGGACTCAGCGAGCAGTACTTC	CASSLAGLAGLSEQYF
TRBV15	.	TRBD2	TRBJ2-1	TGTGCCACCAGCAGAGGAGCGGGAGTTAATGAGCAGTTCTTC	CATSRGAGVNEQFF
TRBV5-1	.	.	TRBJ2-7	TGCGCCAGCAGCTTAACAGGGTTAGTTAGCTACGAGCAGTACTTC	CASSLTGLVSYEQYF
TRBV18	.	TRBD2	TRBJ2-5	TGTGCCAGCTCACCATTCGCGGGAGGCCTCATAGAGACCCAGTACTTC	CASSPFAGGLIETQYF
TRBV7-2	.	TRBD2	TRBJ2-1	TGTGCCAGCACAACGACTAGCGGGGCCAATGAGCAGTTCTTC	CASTTTSGANEQFF
TRBV2	few	TRBD1	TRBJ1-5	TGTGCCAGCAGCGGGCAGGGGGTGCAGCCCCAGCATTTT	CASSGQGVQPQHF
TRBV29-1	.	.	TRBJ2-1	TGCAGCGTTGAAACCCCTAGCGTAATCGTTCAGGGTGAGCAGTTCTTC	CSVETPSVIVQGEQFF
TRBV4-3	once	.	TRBJ1-1	TGCGCCAGCAGCCAAGTCGGAGGCACTGAAGCTTTCTTT	CASSQVGGTEAFF
TRBV27	.	TRBD1	TRBJ1-6	TGTGCCAGCAGTTCCGTGGTCCCGGGACAGGGAAGGACCTATAATTCACCCCTCCACTTT	CASSSVVPGQGRTYNSPLHF
TRBV7-2	.	TRBD2	TRBJ2-7	TGTGCCAGCAGCTTAGTAGGGCTAGCGGGAGACGTTTTATACGAGCAGTACTTC	CASSLVGLAGDVLYEQYF